Each of the 21 T cell receptor beta chains below was sequenced from the same sample in a study of Ad26.COV2.S vaccination and SARS-CoV-2 variants. Noted treatment: around 19 received Ad26.COV2.S at low or high dose, single or two shots; about 5 received placebo; per-sample allocation not given. Sampling took place 63 days after the first vaccine or placebo injection. The protocol was immunoSEQ multiplex PCR, while the TCRdb copy is restricted to in-frame clones and leaves out a portion. Found here are about 350,000 clones, roughly 90% of them singletons; the top ten hold around a tenth. The sequencing used peripheral blood, collected in a trial of Ad26.COV2.S vaccine versus placebo. Every receptor here comes from a person aged 18-65 years who received the Ad26.COV2.S COVID-19 vaccine or a placebo.

The chain uses TRBV10-3 and TRBJ1-4; D gene unclear. Per the germline V gene, CDR1 is ENHRY and CDR2 is SYGVKD. The CDR3 has 16 amino acids. Trimming took 2 bases from V and 0 from J, leaving 10 bases between them. The CDR3 coding sequence is TGTGCCATCAGTGAGATCGGACCTGCAACTAATGAAAAACTGTTTTTT. Protein: CAISEIGPATNEKLFF.

The chain combines TRBV27 with TRBJ2-5; 7 bases align to TRBD2. Germline V lookup: CDR1 MNHEY, CDR2 SMNVEV (reference sequence). The CDR3 contains 13 residues. V was pared by 7 bases and J by 3 bases, with 5 bases of the junction left unmatched. DNA for the CDR3: TGTGCCAGCATGGGGCTAGCGGAAGAGACCCAGTACTTC. Encoded protein: CASMGLAEETQYF.

The chain recombines TRBV29-1 with TRBJ2-1, with D perhaps assigned TRBD1 or TRBD2 (6 bases each). Looked up from germline, CDR1 is SQVTM and CDR2 is ANQGSEA. CDR3 length: 13 amino acids. Trimming removed 3 bases at V and 9 bases at J, with 15 bases between. CDR3 residues: CSVDPGGGVEQFF. CDR3 in DNA: TGCAGCGTTGATCCCGGGGGCGGGGTTGAGCAGTTCTTC.

V gene TRBV7-3 combines with J gene TRBJ2-1, with 9 bases identical to TRBD1. J gave up 8 bases and V 5 bases, and 13 bases lay outside the gene matches. CDR3 length equals 16 residues. CDR1 and CDR2 (germline): SGHTA, FQGTGA. The CDR3 loop is CASSPVGDRVPHEQFF. CDR3 in DNA: TGTGCCAGCAGCCCCGTAGGGGACAGGGTCCCTCATGAGCAGTTCTTC.

This chain uses TRBV18 with TRBJ2-7; D is perhaps TRBD1 (6 bases). From germline, CDR1 is KGHSH and CDR2 LQKENI. V shed 8 bases and J shed 8 bases, with 19 bases lying between them. The CDR3 extends over 13 amino acids. CDR3 in amino acids: CASTTGNSPQQYF. Written as DNA, the CDR3 is TGTGCCAGCACTACAGGGAATTCCCCGCAGCAGTACTTC.

The chain recombines TRBV18 with TRBJ1-1; D might be TRBD1 (5 bases). Between the trimmed V and J ends, which lost 2 bases and 3 bases, there was a span of 19 bases. CDR3 length: 17 amino acids. CDR1 and CDR2 (germline): KGHSH, LQKENI. The CDR3 loop reads CASSPTRRGAADTEAFF. Written as DNA, the CDR3 is TGTGCCAGCTCACCAACCAGGCGAGGGGCGGCGGACACTGAAGCTTTCTTT.

The CDR3 protein is CASRAGGRWDEQFF. The DNA for the CDR3 is TGTGCCAGCAGGGCCGGGGGCAGATGGGATGAGCAGTTCTTC. The chain combines TRBV6-5 with TRBJ2-1; D possibly matches TRBD1 or TRBD2 (6 bases each). Germline values: CDR1 MNHEY, CDR2 SVGAGI. The CDR3 is 14 residues long. The V end lost 6 bases, the J end lost 8 bases, and 17 bases lay between the germline ends.

J is TRBJ1-6 and V is TRBV7-8; D remains ambiguous. Trimming took off 5 bases at V and 9 bases at J, with 20 bases between the two ends. Germline V gene lookup returns CDR1 SGHVS and CDR2 FQNEAQ. This CDR3 spans 16 amino acids. The CDR3 protein is CASSNRALGRGSPLHF. The CDR3 nucleotides read TGTGCCAGCAGCAATCGAGCTCTAGGACGAGGTTCACCCCTCCACTTT.

The chain employs TRBV5-6 and TRBJ1-6, with D unclear. CDR3 size: 15 residues. Trimming took off 0 bases at V and 7 bases at J, with 11 bases between the two ends. The germline V gene encodes CDR1 SGHDT and CDR2 YYEEEE. Written as DNA, the CDR3 is TGTGCCAGCAGCTTGGGCCCGGCAGGAAATTCACCCCTCCACTTT. Translation: CASSLGPAGNSPLHF.

The genes are TRBV15 and TRBJ2-2, with 8 bases that match TRBD2. The CDR3 length is 18 residues. V dropped 0 bases and J dropped 6; count of bases not matched to a gene: 12. Germline loops: CDR1 LNHNV, CDR2 YYDKDF (reference sequence). CDR3: CATSRDGSGTRFSGELFF. In DNA form, the CDR3 reads TGTGCCACCAGCAGAGATGGGTCCGGGACTAGATTCTCCGGGGAGCTGTTTTTT.

The chain has TRBV5-4 and TRBJ1-3; the D gene is possibly TRBD1 (6 bases). This CDR3 has 16 residues. Trimming took off 4 bases at V and 0 bases at J, with 14 bases between the two ends. Germline CDR1 is SGHNT and CDR2 is YYREEE (reference sequence). The CDR3 loop is CASSDGQTYSGNTIYF. DNA for the CDR3: TGTGCCAGCAGCGATGGACAGACCTACTCTGGAAACACCATATATTTT. The whole variable domain, filled in from reference TRBV5-4 and TRBJ1-3, reads ETGVTQSPTHLIKTRGQQVTLRCSSQSGHNTVSWYQQALGQGPQFIFQYYREEENGRGNFPPRFSGLQFPNYSSELNVNALELDDSALYLCASSDGQTYSGNTIYFGEGSWLTVV.

The chain employs TRBV28 and TRBJ1-1, with D unresolved. The germline gives CDR1 MDHEN, CDR2 SYDVKM. Trimming left V 6 bases short and J 5 bases short, with 22 bases between. The CDR3 consists of 16 residues. The CDR3 coding sequence is TGTGCCAGCAGCCTAACCTCATCCACCCTGGAGACTGAAGCTTTCTTT. Translated, it gives CASSLTSSTLETEAFF.

This sequence joins TRBV6-5 and TRBJ2-7, with 7 bases matching TRBD1. The CDR3 totals 13 residues. The ends lost 11 bases at V and 2 bases at J; junction bases unmatched: 9. Per germline, CDR1 MNHEY and CDR2 SVGAGI. The CDR3 loop is CAGKRDSTYEQYF. The CDR3, as DNA: TGTGCCGGAAAAAGGGACAGTACCTACGAGCAGTACTTC.

This rearrangement joins TRBV28 to TRBJ1-1; no reliable D call. Trimming pared 4 bases from V and 0 bases from J, leaving 15 bases between. This CDR3 has 16 amino acids. CDR1 is MDHEN and CDR2 is SYDVKM in the germline V gene. This CDR3 is CASSYAPENMNTEAFF. CDR3 in DNA: TGTGCCAGCAGTTATGCACCCGAAAATATGAACACTGAAGCTTTCTTT.

The chain carries TRBV6-5 and TRBJ2-1, with D uncertain. CDR1 is MNHEY, CDR2 SVGAGI, per germline. Trimming stripped 8 bases from V and 4 bases from J, with 9 bases between. The CDR3 is 12 residues long. CDR3 DNA: TGTGCCAGCGGAACCCGGTACAATGAGCAGTTCTTC. It codes for CASGTRYNEQFF.

The chain carries TRBV5-6 and TRBJ2-5; no clear D. Trimming took 1 base from V and 0 from J, leaving 1 base between them. The CDR3 length is 12 residues. Germline V gene lookup returns CDR1 SGHDT and CDR2 YYEEEE. CDR3 residues: CASSLYQETQYF. The CDR3 region has the DNA TGTGCCAGCAGCTTGTACCAAGAGACCCAGTACTTC.

To note about this clone: No DNA is shown, since the ends of the CDR3 on it are uncertain; the CDR3 is the one TCRdb lists. The genes are TRBV6-2 or TRBV6-3 and TRBJ1-3. The length of the CDR3 is 14 amino acids, counting both ends. Germline V gives CDR1 MNHEY, CDR2 SVGEGT. Here the CDR3 reads CASSTSGPGNTIYF.

This clone was observed a handful of times. The J gene is TRBJ1-1, the V gene TRBV11-2; 8 nucleotides line up with TRBD1. This CDR3 is built from 14 residues. The germline gives CDR1 SGHAT, CDR2 FQNNGV. V lost 0 bases to trimming and J lost 7 bases; unmatched junction nucleotides: 4. CDR3 sequence (DNA): TGTGCCAGCAGCTTAGACAGGGGGCACGGTGAAGCTTTCTTT. This codes for CASSLDRGHGEAFF.

The V call is TRBV6-2 or TRBV6-3, the J call TRBJ2-2; 9 bases map to TRBD1. The V gene's germline CDR1 is MNHEY and CDR2 SVGEGT. V was pared by 5 bases and J by 7 bases, with 8 bases of the junction left unmatched. The CDR3 runs 15 residues. CDR3 sequence: CASSLPTGGFGELFF. CDR3 coding DNA: TGTGCCAGCAGTCTCCCGACAGGGGGGTTCGGGGAGCTGTTTTTT.

The chain uses TRBV5-6 and TRBJ2-7; perhaps TRBD2 as D (7 bases). V was shortened by 0 bases and J by 4 bases, with 14 bases between the two germline ends. The length of the CDR3 is 15 residues. The germline V gene encodes CDR1 SGHDT and CDR2 YYEEEE. The chain's CDR3 is CASSLEGGRAYEQYF. The CDR3 DNA sequence: TGTGCCAGCAGCTTGGAAGGGGGGAGGGCGTACGAGCAGTACTTC.

The chain carries TRBV19 and TRBJ1-4, with D maybe TRBD1 (5 bases). The germline V gene encodes CDR1 LNHDA and CDR2 SQIVND (reference sequence). The V and J ends lost 5 bases and 3 bases respectively, with 13 bases between them. This CDR3 has 15 residues. CDR3 sequence (DNA): TGTGCCAGTAGTCCATGGATGGGGGCTAATGAAAAACTGTTTTTT. Encoded protein: CASSPWMGANEKLFF.